This T cell receptor (beta chain) was observed in a study of blood T cell repertoires in COVID-19. On the study more broadly: The United States, Italy and Spain provided the acute and convalescent COVID-19 samples.

The V and J ends lost 5 bases and 6 bases respectively, with 14 bases between them. CDR1 and CDR2 (germline): SGHTA, FQGTGA. CDR3 size: 13 residues. All enrollees were about 18 to 100 years old and from some 24 US areas. Recovered Cohort 3 donors showed two negative PCRs, clearance, or symptom resolution. How the authors handled the data: Nucleated cell number was recorded as an estimate derived from reference gene primer amplification. Generated by immunoSEQ multiplex PCR, the TCRdb table keeps only in-frame clones and is missing some. V and J calls and clone size come straight from that table; D and trimming were deduced from the DNA. The sample includes over 120,000 clones, over 60% of them seen just once.

The sample comprised PBMCs or T cells enriched from blood (not recorded which). This rearrangement joins TRBV7-3 to TRBJ2-7, with D possibly matching TRBD1 (6 bases). The clonotype comes from a woman aged 45-60 years who had recovered from COVID-19. CDR3: CASSPGGKGEQYF. The CDR3 DNA reads as TGTGCCAGCAGCCCTGGGGGCAAAGGCGAGCAGTACTTC.